This T cell receptor (beta chain) originates from a study of beta chain features in type 1 diabetes. Study results and limitations: Shortening that was moderate but significant affected the TCRB CDR3s of Type 1 diabetes patients in all four CD4+ subsets. For TCRB rearrangement, an influence of HLA type remained unresolved here.

This clone came up a few times. Its cognate antigen is unknown. The CDR3 covers 14 residues. Germline values: CDR1 SEHNR, CDR2 FQNEAQ (reference sequence). V lost 5 bases and J 6 bases, leaving 13 bases between the germline ends. The authors reverse transcribed all of the isolated RNA, so sequencing captured expressed TCRB transcripts. Clones were read by immunoSEQ multiplex PCR, and TCRdb kept only the in-frame ones, dropping some. In the table there are over 300,000 clones, approximately 9.9% of which are singletons. The origin of this receptor is a man aged 25 to 40 with type 1 diabetes. The specimen sequenced was central memory CD4+ T cells from blood. This chain links TRBV7-9 with TRBJ1-4; no clear D gene. In nucleotides, the CDR3 is TGTGCCAGCAGCGCCCGGGAACCTCATGAAAAACTGTTTTTT. It specifies CASSAREPHEKLFF.